A selection of T cell receptor beta chains follows, all from one sample in a study of T cell clonotyping in hematopoietic cell transplantation. The assay was immunoSEQ multiplex PCR, and TCRdb's table has in-frame clones only and misses some. The data hold several thousand clones, with around 79% observed a single time. Sample: PBMCs, taken 180 days after allogeneic stem cell transplant. These receptors all stem from a male patient aged 40 to 50 who had an allogeneic stem cell transplant from a related donor, so the T cells may come from the graft donor. Some clones in this sample may be carry-over from other donors' samples. Both conserved end residues are part of each CDR3. A D gene is named only where the DNA matches it firmly. Clone size is not always given. Where it is, it says once, few, many or a class for expanded clones.

CDR3nt	CDR3aa	abundance	v_gene	j_gene	d_gene
TGTGCCTGGAGTGTACTCGGGGGGGCAGCTCAGCCCCAGCATTTT	CAWSVLGGAAQPQHF	-	TRBV30	TRBJ1-5	-
TGCGCCAGCAGCTTGGAGCCGGGGGGACACTCCTACGAGCAGTACTTC	CASSLEPGGHSYEQYF	-	TRBV5-1	TRBJ2-7	-
TGTGCCAGCAGCCCGGGACAGGGGGACTACGAGCAGTACTTC	CASSPGQGDYEQYF	-	TRBV4-2	TRBJ2-7	TRBD1
TGTGCCAGCAGCACCTCCTCGGCAGGCGACTATGGCTACACCTTC	CASSTSSAGDYGYTF	-	TRBV7-9	TRBJ1-2	-
TGCGCCAGCAGCCAAGACACCGGGGGGGCCTACGAGCAGTACTTC	CASSQDTGGAYEQYF	-	TRBV4-3	TRBJ2-7	TRBD2
TGTGCCAGCTCACCCGAGTATTCGGGGGGGAACACTGAAGCTTTCTTT	CASSPEYSGGNTEAFF	-	TRBV18	TRBJ1-1	-
TGTGCCAGCAGCATGGGGGACAGGGGGATAGATACGCAGTATTTT	CASSMGDRGIDTQYF	-	TRBV7-9	TRBJ2-3	TRBD1
TGTGCCAGCGGGGACCTCTACGAGCAGTACTTC	CASGDLYEQYF	-	TRBV2	TRBJ2-7	-
TGTGCCAGCAGCTTGGGGTCAGCTGGCTACACCTTC	CASSLGSAGYTF	-	TRBV7-9	TRBJ1-2	-
TGTGCCAGCAGCTTGGGACAGTTGAAGGCTGAAGCTTTCTTT	CASSLGQLKAEAFF	few	TRBV5-4	TRBJ1-1	-
TGTGCCAGCAGCTCGGACACTGAAGCTTTCTTT	CASSSDTEAFF	once	TRBV7-9	TRBJ1-1	-
TGTGCCAGCAGCTTAGTCGAGGGATATTCCTACGAGCAGTACTTC	CASSLVEGYSYEQYF	-	TRBV7-8	TRBJ2-7	-
TGTGCCAGCAGCTTAAACTGGCGACAAGAGACCCAGTACTTC	CASSLNWRQETQYF	-	TRBV11-2	TRBJ2-5	-
TGTGCCAGCAGCTTAATGGACGCCACCGGGGAGCTGTTTTTT	CASSLMDATGELFF	-	TRBV7-6	TRBJ2-2	-
TGTGCCAGCAGCTTAGGGACATTTGATTCACCCCTCCACTTT	CASSLGTFDSPLHF	-	TRBV7-9	TRBJ1-6	-
TGTGCGTCGCGCTGGGGGACAGGGAGTGAAAAACTGTTTTTT	CASRWGTGSEKLFF	-	TRBV25-1	TRBJ1-4	TRBD1
TGTGCCAGCAGCTGGGCCGTGTCTTATGGCTACACCTTC	CASSWAVSYGYTF	once	TRBV6-5	TRBJ1-2	-
TGCGCCAGCAGCCCCGACAGGAGTTATGGCTACACCTTC	CASSPDRSYGYTF	-	TRBV5-1	TRBJ1-2	-
TGTGCCTGGAGCCCCGGGGGGGATACGCAGTATTTT	CAWSPGGDTQYF	-	TRBV30	TRBJ2-3	TRBD2
TGTGCCAGCAGGCCGCGACTAGCTCTCTACGAGCAGTACTTC	CASRPRLALYEQYF	few	TRBV27	TRBJ2-7	TRBD2